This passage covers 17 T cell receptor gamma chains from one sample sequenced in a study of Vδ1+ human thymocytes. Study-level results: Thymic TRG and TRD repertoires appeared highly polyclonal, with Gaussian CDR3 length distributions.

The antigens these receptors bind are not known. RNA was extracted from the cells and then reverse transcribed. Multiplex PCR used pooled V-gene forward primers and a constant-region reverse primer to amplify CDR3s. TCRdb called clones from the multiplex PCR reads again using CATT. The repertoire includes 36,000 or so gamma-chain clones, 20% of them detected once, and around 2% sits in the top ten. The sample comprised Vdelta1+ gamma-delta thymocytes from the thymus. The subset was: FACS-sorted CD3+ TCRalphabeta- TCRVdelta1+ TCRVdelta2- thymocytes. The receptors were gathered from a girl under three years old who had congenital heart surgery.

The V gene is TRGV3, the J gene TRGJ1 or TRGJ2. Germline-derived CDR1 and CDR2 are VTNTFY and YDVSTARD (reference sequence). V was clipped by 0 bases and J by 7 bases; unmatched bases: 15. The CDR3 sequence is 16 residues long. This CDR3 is CATWDRPGLGCYKKLF. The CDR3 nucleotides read TGTGCCACCTGGGACAGGCCCGGGTTAGGATGCTATAAGAAACTCTTT.

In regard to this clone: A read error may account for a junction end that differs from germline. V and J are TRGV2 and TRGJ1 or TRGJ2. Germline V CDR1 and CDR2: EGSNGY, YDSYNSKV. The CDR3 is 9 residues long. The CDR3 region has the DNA TGTGCCACCTGGGACGGGCGAGTCTTT. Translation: CATWDGRVF.

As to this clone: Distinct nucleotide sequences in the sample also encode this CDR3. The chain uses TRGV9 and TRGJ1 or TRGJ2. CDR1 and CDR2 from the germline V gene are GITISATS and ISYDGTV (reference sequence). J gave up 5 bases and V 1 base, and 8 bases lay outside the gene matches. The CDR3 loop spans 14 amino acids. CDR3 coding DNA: TGTGCCTTGTGGGAGGTCCTTAGGGATTATAAGAAACTCTTT. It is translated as CALWEVLRDYKKLF.

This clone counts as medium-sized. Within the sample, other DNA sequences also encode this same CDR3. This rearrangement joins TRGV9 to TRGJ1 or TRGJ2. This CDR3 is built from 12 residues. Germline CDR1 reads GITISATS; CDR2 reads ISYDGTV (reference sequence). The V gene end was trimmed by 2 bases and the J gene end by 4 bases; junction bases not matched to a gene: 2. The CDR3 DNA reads TGTGCCTTGTGGGAGGGATATTATAAGAAACTCTTT. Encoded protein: CALWEGYYKKLF.

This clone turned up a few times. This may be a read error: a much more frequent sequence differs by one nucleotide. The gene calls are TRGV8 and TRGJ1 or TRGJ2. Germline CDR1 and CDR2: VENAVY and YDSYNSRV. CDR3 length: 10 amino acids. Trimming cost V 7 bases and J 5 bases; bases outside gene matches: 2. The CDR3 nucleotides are TGTGCCACCTGTGATTATAAGAAACTCTTT. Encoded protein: CATCDYKKLF.

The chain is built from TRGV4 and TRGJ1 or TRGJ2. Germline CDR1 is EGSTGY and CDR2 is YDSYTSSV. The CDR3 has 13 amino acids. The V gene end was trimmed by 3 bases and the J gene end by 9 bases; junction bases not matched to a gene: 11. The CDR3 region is CATWDPDNPKKLF. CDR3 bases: TGTGCCACCTGGGATCCTGATAATCCTAAGAAACTCTTT.

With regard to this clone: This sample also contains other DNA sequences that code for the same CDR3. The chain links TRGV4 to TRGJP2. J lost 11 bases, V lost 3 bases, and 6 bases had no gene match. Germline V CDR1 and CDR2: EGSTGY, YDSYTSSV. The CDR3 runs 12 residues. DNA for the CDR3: TGTGCCACCTGGGATTCAGACTGGATCAAGACGTTT. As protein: CATWDSDWIKTF.

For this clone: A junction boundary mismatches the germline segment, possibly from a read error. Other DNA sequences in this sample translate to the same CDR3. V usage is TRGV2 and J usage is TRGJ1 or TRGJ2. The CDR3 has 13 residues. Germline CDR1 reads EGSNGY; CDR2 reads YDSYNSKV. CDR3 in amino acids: CATWDANYYKKLF. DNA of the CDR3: TGTGCCACCTGGGACGCTAATTATTATAAGAAGCTCTTT.

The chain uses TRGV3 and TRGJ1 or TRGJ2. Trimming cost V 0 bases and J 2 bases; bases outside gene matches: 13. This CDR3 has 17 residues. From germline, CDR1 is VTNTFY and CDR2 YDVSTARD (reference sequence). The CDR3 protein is CATWDRPPSFYYYKKLF. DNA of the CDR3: TGTGCCACCTGGGACAGGCCCCCCTCATTCTATTATTATAAGAAACTCTTT.

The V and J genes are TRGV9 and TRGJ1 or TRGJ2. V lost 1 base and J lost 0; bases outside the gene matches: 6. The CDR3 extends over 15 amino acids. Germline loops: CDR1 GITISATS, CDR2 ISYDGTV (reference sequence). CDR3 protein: CALWEVPVNYYKKLF. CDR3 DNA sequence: TGTGCCTTGTGGGAGGTCCCCGTGAATTATTATAAGAAACTCTTT.

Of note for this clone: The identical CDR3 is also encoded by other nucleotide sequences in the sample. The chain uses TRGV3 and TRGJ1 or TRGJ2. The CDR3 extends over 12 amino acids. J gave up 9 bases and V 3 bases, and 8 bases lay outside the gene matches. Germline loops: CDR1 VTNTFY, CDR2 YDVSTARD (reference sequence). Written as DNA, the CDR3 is TGTGCCACCTGGGACCGCCCACTTAAGAAACTCTTT. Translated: CATWDRPLKKLF.

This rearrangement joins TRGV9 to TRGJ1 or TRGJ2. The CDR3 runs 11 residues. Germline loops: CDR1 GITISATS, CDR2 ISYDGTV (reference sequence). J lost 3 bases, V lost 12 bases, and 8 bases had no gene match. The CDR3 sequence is CAAATYYKKLF. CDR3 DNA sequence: TGTGCCGCGGCTACTTATTATAAGAAACTCTTT.

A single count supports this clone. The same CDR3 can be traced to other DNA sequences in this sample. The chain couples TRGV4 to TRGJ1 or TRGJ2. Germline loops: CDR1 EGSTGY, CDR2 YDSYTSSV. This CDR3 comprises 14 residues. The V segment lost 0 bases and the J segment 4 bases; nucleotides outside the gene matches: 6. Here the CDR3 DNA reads TGTGCCACCTGGGATGGGCTGTCCTATTATAAGAAACTCTTT. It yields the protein CATWDGLSYYKKLF.

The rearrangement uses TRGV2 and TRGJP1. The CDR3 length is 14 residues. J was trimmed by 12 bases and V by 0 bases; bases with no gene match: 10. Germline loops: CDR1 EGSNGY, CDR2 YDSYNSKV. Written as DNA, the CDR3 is TGTGCCACCTGGGACGGGCAAAGGCCGCGGTTCAAGATATTT. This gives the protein CATWDGQRPRFKIF.

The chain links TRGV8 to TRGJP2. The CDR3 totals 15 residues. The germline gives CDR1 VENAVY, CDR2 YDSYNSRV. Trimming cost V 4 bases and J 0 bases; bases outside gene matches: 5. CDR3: CATWEYHSSDWIKTF. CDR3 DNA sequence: TGTGCCACCTGGGAGTACCATAGTAGTGATTGGATCAAGACGTTT.

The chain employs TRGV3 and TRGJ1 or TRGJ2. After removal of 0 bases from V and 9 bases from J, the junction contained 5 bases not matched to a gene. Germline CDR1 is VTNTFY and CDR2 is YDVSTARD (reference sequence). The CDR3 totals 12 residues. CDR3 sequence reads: CATWDRRAKKLF. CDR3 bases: TGTGCCACCTGGGACAGGCGTGCTAAGAAACTCTTT.

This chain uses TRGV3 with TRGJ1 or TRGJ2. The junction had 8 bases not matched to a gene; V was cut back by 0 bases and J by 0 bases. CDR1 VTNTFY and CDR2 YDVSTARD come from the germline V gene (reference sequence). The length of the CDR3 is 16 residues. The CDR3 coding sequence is TGTGCCACCTGGGACAGGCACCCAGCGAATTATTATAAGAAACTCTTT. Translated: CATWDRHPANYYKKLF.